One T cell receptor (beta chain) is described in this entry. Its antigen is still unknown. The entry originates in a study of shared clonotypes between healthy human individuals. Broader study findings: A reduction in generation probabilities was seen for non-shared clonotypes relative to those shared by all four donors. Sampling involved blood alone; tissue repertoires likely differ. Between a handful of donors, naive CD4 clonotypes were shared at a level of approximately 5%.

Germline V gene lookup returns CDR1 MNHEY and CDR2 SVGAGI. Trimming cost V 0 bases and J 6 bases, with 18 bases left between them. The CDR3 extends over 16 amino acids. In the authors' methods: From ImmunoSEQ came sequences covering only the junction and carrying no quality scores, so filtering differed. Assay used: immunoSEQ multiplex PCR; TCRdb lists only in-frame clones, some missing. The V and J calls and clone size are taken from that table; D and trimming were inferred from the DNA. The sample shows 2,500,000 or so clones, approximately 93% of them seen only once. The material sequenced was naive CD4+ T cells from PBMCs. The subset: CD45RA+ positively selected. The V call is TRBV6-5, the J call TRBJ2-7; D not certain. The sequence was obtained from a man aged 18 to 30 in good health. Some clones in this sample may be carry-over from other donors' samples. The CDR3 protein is CASSYSKGQRVGEQYF. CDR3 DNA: TGTGCCAGCAGTTACTCGAAGGGCCAAAGAGTTGGCGAGCAGTACTTC.